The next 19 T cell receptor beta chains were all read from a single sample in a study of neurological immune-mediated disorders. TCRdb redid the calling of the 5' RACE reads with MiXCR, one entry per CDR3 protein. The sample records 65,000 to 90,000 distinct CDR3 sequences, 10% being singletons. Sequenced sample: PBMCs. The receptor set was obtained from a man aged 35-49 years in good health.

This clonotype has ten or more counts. Here the CDR3 DNA reads TGTGCCAGCAGCCGGGAACGTGGCGCAGATACGCAGTATTTT. Protein: CASSRERGADTQYF. The V gene is TRBV6-4, the J gene TRBJ2-3, with D possibly being TRBD2 (5 bases). CDR1 and CDR2 from the germline V gene are MRHNA and SNTAGT. The V end lost 6 bases, the J end lost 4 bases, and 14 bases lay between the germline ends. The CDR3 totals 14 residues.

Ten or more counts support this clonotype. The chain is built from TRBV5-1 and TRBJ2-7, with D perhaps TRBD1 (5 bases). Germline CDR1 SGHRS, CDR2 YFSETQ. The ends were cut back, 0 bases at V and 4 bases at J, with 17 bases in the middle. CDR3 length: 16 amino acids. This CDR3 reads CASSLAIDSWSYEQYF. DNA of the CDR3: TGCGCCAGCAGCTTGGCCATAGACAGCTGGTCGTACGAGCAGTACTTC.

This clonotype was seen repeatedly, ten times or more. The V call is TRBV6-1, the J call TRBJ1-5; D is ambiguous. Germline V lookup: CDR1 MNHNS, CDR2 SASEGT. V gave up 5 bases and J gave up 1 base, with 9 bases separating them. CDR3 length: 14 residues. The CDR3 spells CASSIQRSNQPQHF. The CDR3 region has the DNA TGTGCCAGCAGTATTCAGAGGAGCAATCAGCCCCAGCATTTT.

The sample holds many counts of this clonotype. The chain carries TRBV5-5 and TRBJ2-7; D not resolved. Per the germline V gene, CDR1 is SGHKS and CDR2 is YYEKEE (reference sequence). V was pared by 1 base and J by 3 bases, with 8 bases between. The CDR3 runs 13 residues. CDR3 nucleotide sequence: TGTGCCAGCAGCTTGACAGCCAACTACGAGCAGTACTTC. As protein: CASSLTANYEQYF.

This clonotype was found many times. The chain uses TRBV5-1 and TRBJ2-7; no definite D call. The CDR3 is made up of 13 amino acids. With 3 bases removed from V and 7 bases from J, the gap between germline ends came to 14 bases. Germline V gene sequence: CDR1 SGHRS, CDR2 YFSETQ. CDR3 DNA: TGCGCCAGCAGCTACAGTAGCTCCTTGGAGCAGTACTTC. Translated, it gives CASSYSSSLEQYF. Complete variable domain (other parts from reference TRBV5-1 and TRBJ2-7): KAGVTQTPRYLIKTRGQQVTLSCSPISGHRSVSWYQQTPGQGLQFLFEYFSETQRNKGNFPGRFSGRQFSNSRSEMNVSTLELGDSALYLCASSYSSSLEQYFGPGTRLTVT.

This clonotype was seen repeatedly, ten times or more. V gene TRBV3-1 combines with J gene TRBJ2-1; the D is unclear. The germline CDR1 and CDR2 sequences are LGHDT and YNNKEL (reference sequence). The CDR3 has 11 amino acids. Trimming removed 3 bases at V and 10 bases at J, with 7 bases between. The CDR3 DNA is TGTGCCAGCAGCCAGGGAATGGAGCAGTTCTTC. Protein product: CASSQGMEQFF.

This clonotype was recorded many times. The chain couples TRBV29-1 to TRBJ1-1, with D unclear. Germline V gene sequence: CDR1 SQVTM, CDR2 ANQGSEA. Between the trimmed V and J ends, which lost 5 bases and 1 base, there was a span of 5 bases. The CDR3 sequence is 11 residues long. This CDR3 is CSVLTNTEAFF. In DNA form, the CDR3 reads TGCAGCGTTTTAACGAACACTGAAGCTTTCTTT.

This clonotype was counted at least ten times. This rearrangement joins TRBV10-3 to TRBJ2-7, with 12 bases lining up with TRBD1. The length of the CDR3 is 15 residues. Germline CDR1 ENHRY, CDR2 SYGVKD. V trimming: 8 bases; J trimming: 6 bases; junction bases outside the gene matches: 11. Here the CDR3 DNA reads TGTGCCATCCTCCCTGCCGGGACAGGGGGCGTCGAGCAGTACTTC. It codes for CAILPAGTGGVEQYF.

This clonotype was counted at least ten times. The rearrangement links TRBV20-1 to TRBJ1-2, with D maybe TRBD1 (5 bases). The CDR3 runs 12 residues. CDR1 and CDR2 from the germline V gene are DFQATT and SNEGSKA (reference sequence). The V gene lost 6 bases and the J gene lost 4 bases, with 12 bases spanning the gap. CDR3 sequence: CSARDRPYGYTF. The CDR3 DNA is TGCAGTGCCCGGGACCGTCCCTATGGCTACACCTTC.

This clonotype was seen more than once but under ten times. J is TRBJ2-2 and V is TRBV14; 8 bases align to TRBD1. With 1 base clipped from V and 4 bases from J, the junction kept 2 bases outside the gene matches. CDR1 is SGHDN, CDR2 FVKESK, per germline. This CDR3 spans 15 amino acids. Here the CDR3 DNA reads TGTGCCAGCAGCCAAGGCAGGGGGCGCACCGGGGAGCTGTTTTTT. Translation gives CASSQGRGRTGELFF.

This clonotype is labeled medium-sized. The CDR3 DNA sequence: TGCAGTGCTAGAGATTCACGGGACATCCAAGAGACCCAGTACTTC. As protein: CSARDSRDIQETQYF. This sequence joins TRBV20-1 and TRBJ2-5; perhaps TRBD1 as D (6 bases). The germline V gene encodes CDR1 DFQATT and CDR2 SNEGSKA (reference sequence). The V and J ends lost 0 bases and 1 base respectively, with 12 bases between them. This CDR3 has 15 amino acids.

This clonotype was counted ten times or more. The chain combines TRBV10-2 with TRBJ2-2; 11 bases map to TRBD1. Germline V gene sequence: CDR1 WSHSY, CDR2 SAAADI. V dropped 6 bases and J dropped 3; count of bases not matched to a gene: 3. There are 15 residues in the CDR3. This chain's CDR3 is CASRGDRGDTGELFF. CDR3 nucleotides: TGCGCCAGCAGGGGGGACAGGGGGGACACCGGGGAGCTGTTTTTT.

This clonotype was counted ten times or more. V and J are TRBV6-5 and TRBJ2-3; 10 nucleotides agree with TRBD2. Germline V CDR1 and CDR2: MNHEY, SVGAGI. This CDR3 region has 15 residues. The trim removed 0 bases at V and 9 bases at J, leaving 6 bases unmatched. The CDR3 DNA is TGTGCCAGCAGTTACTCGAGGCTAGCGGGGGACACGCAGTATTTT. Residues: CASSYSRLAGDTQYF.

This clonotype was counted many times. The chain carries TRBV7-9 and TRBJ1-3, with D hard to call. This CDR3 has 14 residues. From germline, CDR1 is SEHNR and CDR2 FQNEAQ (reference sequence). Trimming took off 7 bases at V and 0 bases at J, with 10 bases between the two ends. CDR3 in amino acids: CASTPLLSGNTIYF. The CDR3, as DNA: TGTGCCAGCACTCCCCTCCTCTCTGGAAACACCATATATTTT.

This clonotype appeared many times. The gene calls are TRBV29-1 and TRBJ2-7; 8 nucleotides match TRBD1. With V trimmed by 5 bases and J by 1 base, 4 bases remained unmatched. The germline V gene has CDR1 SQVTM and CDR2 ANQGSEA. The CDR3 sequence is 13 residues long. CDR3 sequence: CSVMTGDSYEQYF. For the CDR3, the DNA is TGCAGCGTTATGACAGGGGATTCCTACGAGCAGTACTTC.

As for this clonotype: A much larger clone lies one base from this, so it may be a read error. The CDR3 loop reads CAISEEGIAKNIQYF. In DNA, the CDR3 is TGTGCCATCAGTGAGGAGGGGATAGCCAAAAACATTCAGTACTTC. The rearrangement joins TRBV6-1 to TRBJ2-4; TRBD2 is a possible D gene (6 bases). CDR1 and CDR2 from the germline V gene are MNHNS and SASEGT. The CDR3 contains 15 residues.

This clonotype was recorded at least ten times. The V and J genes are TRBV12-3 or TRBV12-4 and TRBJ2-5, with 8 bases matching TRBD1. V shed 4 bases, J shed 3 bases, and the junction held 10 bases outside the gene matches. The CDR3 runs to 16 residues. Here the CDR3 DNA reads TGTGCCAGCAGTTCGCCCCACTCGGACAGGGAAGAGACCCAGTACTTC. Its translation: CASSSPHSDREETQYF.

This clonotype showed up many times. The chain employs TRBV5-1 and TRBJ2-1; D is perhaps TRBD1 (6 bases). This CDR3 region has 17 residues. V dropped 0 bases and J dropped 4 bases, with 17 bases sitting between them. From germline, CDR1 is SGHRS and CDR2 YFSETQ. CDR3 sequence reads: CASSLGDINLEYNEQFF. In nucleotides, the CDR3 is TGCGCCAGCAGCTTGGGGGACATCAATTTGGAATACAATGAGCAGTTCTTC.

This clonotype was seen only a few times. The CDR3 DNA follows: TGCAGTGCATTCCCCGGAGGGTCTGGGGCCAACGTCCTGACTTTC. This sequence encodes CSAFPGGSGANVLTF. The rearrangement links TRBV20-1 to TRBJ2-6; perhaps TRBD2 as D (6 bases). CDR1 and CDR2 from the germline V gene are DFQATT and SNEGSKA (reference sequence). Deletions cut 6 bases from V and 1 base from J, with 13 bases between. The CDR3 is made up of 15 amino acids.